This is a list of T cell receptor beta chains from one sample in a study of blood T cell repertoires in COVID-19. Produced via immunoSEQ multiplex PCR; TCRdb's table is partial and in-frame only. Of tens of thousands of clones listed, roughly 80% are singletons. The sample was peripheral blood. All receptors derive from a human donor in a cohort sampled during active COVID-19. Both conserved end residues are part of each CDR3. A D gene is named only where the DNA matches it firmly. Clone size is given for some rows only: seen once, a few or many times, or a class if the clone is expanded.

D gene: .; V gene: TRBV5-1; J gene: TRBJ2-7; clone size: .; CDR3 protein: CASSSQDSTYEQYF; CDR3 DNA: TGCGCCAGCAGCTCGCAGGACAGTACCTACGAGCAGTACTTC
D gene: TRBD2; V gene: TRBV12-5; J gene: TRBJ2-5; clone size: .; CDR3 protein: CASGPLAGWAQYF; CDR3 DNA: TGTGCTAGTGGTCCCCTAGCGGGGTGGGCCCAGTACTTC
D gene: TRBD1; V gene: TRBV27; J gene: TRBJ2-3; clone size: few; CDR3 protein: CASKYRGRTDTQYF; CDR3 DNA: TGTGCCAGCAAATACAGGGGGAGGACAGATACGCAGTATTTT
D gene: .; V gene: TRBV7-8; J gene: TRBJ1-3; clone size: once; CDR3 protein: CASSSPGSFGNTIYF; CDR3 DNA: TGTGCCAGCAGCTCCCCGGGTTCTTTTGGAAACACCATATATTTT
D gene: TRBD1; V gene: TRBV5-1; J gene: TRBJ2-7; clone size: .; CDR3 protein: CASSSLPGQGYEQYF; CDR3 DNA: TGCGCCAGCAGCTCGCTCCCGGGACAGGGTTACGAGCAGTACTTC
D gene: TRBD1; V gene: TRBV18; J gene: TRBJ1-6; clone size: .; CDR3 protein: CASRDSYNSPLHF; CDR3 DNA: TGTGCCAGCCGGGACAGTTATAATTCACCCCTCCACTTT
D gene: TRBD1; V gene: TRBV5-1; J gene: TRBJ1-1; clone size: .; CDR3 protein: CASSPGTGAAEAFF; CDR3 DNA: TGCGCCAGCAGCCCGGGGACAGGAGCCGCCGAAGCTTTCTTT
D gene: .; V gene: TRBV5-6; J gene: TRBJ1-2; clone size: .; CDR3 protein: CASSSHPMQDSGYTF; CDR3 DNA: TGTGCCAGCAGCTCTCACCCGATGCAAGACTCTGGCTACACCTTC
D gene: TRBD2; V gene: TRBV7-8; J gene: TRBJ2-3; clone size: .; CDR3 protein: CASSPGTSSQSTDTQYF; CDR3 DNA: TGTGCCAGCAGCCCGGGGACTAGCAGTCAATCCACAGATACGCAGTATTTT
D gene: TRBD1; V gene: TRBV11-2; J gene: TRBJ2-7; clone size: .; CDR3 protein: CASSFGSAAGGYEQYF; CDR3 DNA: TGTGCCAGCAGCTTCGGGTCGGCAGCAGGGGGCTACGAGCAGTACTTC
D gene: .; V gene: TRBV12-5; J gene: TRBJ1-6; clone size: few; CDR3 protein: CASGFLPRNSPLHF; CDR3 DNA: TGTGCTAGTGGTTTCCTCCCTCGGAATTCACCCCTCCACTTT
D gene: .; V gene: TRBV30; J gene: TRBJ2-7; clone size: many; CDR3 protein: CAWDGQGQKYEQYF; CDR3 DNA: TGTGCCTGGGACGGACAAGGACAAAAGTACGAGCAGTACTTC
D gene: .; V gene: TRBV6-5; J gene: TRBJ1-1; clone size: .; CDR3 protein: CASTPGDTEAFF; CDR3 DNA: TGTGCCAGCACCCCCGGAGACACTGAAGCTTTCTTT
D gene: TRBD1; V gene: TRBV5-6; J gene: TRBJ1-1; clone size: .; CDR3 protein: CASGKTGVPEAFF; CDR3 DNA: TGTGCCAGCGGGAAAACAGGGGTGCCTGAAGCTTTCTTT
D gene: .; V gene: TRBV30; J gene: TRBJ1-1; clone size: .; CDR3 protein: CAWSRENTEAFF; CDR3 DNA: TGTGCCTGGAGTCGGGAGAACACTGAAGCTTTCTTT
D gene: .; V gene: TRBV5-8; J gene: TRBJ2-3; clone size: few; CDR3 protein: CASSLWGGQYF; CDR3 DNA: TGTGCCAGCAGCTTGTGGGGAGGGCAGTATTTT
D gene: .; V gene: TRBV29-1; J gene: TRBJ2-7; clone size: .; CDR3 protein: CSVEVRVGEQYF; CDR3 DNA: TGCAGCGTTGAGGTCAGGGTAGGCGAGCAGTACTTC
D gene: .; V gene: TRBV10-3; J gene: TRBJ1-2; clone size: .; CDR3 protein: CAISEGGYGYTF; CDR3 DNA: TGTGCCATCAGCGAGGGAGGCTATGGCTACACCTTC
D gene: TRBD1; V gene: TRBV19; J gene: TRBJ1-4; clone size: .; CDR3 protein: CASSRDRGYEKLFF; CDR3 DNA: TGTGCCAGTAGTAGGGACAGGGGATATGAAAAACTGTTTTTT
D gene: TRBD1; V gene: TRBV5-4; J gene: TRBJ2-7; clone size: few; CDR3 protein: CASSPRTGEYEQYF; CDR3 DNA: TGTGCCAGCAGCCCCCGGACAGGGGAGTACGAGCAGTACTTC
D gene: .; V gene: TRBV11-2; J gene: TRBJ2-5; clone size: .; CDR3 protein: CASRRTYSRQETQYF; CDR3 DNA: TGTGCCAGCAGGCGGACTTACTCCCGCCAAGAGACCCAGTACTTC
D gene: .; V gene: TRBV6-5; J gene: TRBJ2-5; clone size: .; CDR3 protein: CASSYAVGLRETQYF; CDR3 DNA: TGTGCCAGCAGTTACGCGGTAGGCCTACGGGAGACCCAGTACTTC
D gene: .; V gene: TRBV10-1; J gene: TRBJ2-5; clone size: once; CDR3 protein: CASSEQGSRETQYF; CDR3 DNA: TGCGCCAGCAGTGAGCAGGGGTCAAGAGAGACCCAGTACTTC
D gene: TRBD2; V gene: TRBV5-1; J gene: TRBJ2-7; clone size: once; CDR3 protein: CAPPSRPGRGGEQYF; CDR3 DNA: TGCGCCCCCCCCTCCCGCCCTGGACGGGGAGGGGAGCAGTACTTC
D gene: .; V gene: TRBV27; J gene: TRBJ2-7; clone size: .; CDR3 protein: CASSLRPGPTTNF; CDR3 DNA: TGTGCCAGCAGTTTACGTCCCGGGCCCACGACTAACTTC
D gene: TRBD1; V gene: TRBV30; J gene: TRBJ1-2; clone size: .; CDR3 protein: CAWEEGQGYGYTF; CDR3 DNA: TGTGCCTGGGAAGAAGGACAGGGCTATGGCTACACCTTC
D gene: .; V gene: TRBV6-2/TRBV6-3; J gene: TRBJ2-1; clone size: .; CDR3 protein: CASSYSGLGNEQFF; CDR3 DNA: TGTGCCAGCAGTTACTCGGGACTGGGAAATGAGCAGTTCTTC
D gene: TRBD1; V gene: TRBV6-5; J gene: TRBJ2-7; clone size: .; CDR3 protein: CATLRGQGAYEQYF; CDR3 DNA: TGTGCCACCCTCCGGGGACAGGGGGCTTACGAGCAGTACTTC
D gene: TRBD1; V gene: TRBV4-3; J gene: TRBJ1-2; clone size: .; CDR3 protein: CASSPGTGSSDYGYTF; CDR3 DNA: TGCGCCAGCAGCCCCGGGACAGGGTCTTCGGACTATGGCTACACCTTC
D gene: TRBD2; V gene: TRBV6-1; J gene: TRBJ2-1; clone size: .; CDR3 protein: CASSEARAGASLGNEQFF; CDR3 DNA: TGTGCCAGCAGTGAAGCTAGAGCGGGGGCCTCTTTGGGGAATGAGCAGTTCTTC
D gene: .; V gene: TRBV30; J gene: TRBJ1-1; clone size: .; CDR3 protein: CAWSRGGFSRRVTEAFF; CDR3 DNA: TGTGCCTGGAGTCGTGGGGGATTCTCAAGGAGGGTCACTGAAGCTTTCTTT
D gene: .; V gene: TRBV5-4; J gene: TRBJ2-7; clone size: .; CDR3 protein: CASSLSQGPTYEQYF; CDR3 DNA: TGTGCCAGCAGCTTGTCCCAGGGCCCGACCTACGAGCAGTACTTC
D gene: TRBD1; V gene: TRBV30; J gene: TRBJ1-1; clone size: .; CDR3 protein: CAYQTGRMAEAFF; CDR3 DNA: TGTGCCTATCAGACAGGGCGTATGGCTGAAGCTTTCTTT
D gene: .; V gene: TRBV6-5; J gene: TRBJ1-5; clone size: .; CDR3 protein: CASRKGTSNQPQHF; CDR3 DNA: TGTGCCAGCCGGAAAGGGACTTCCAATCAGCCCCAGCATTTT
D gene: .; V gene: TRBV4-2; J gene: TRBJ1-3; clone size: .; CDR3 protein: CASSQEYGAGNTIYF; CDR3 DNA: TGTGCCAGCAGCCAAGAGTACGGGGCTGGAAACACCATATATTTT
D gene: .; V gene: TRBV11-3; J gene: TRBJ1-6; clone size: .; CDR3 protein: CASSSLPGLPRQNSPLHF; CDR3 DNA: TGTGCCAGCAGCTCGCTTCCGGGACTCCCGAGGCAAAATTCACCCCTCCACTTT
D gene: TRBD1; V gene: TRBV6-6; J gene: TRBJ1-2; clone size: few; CDR3 protein: CASSEGQNYGYTF; CDR3 DNA: TGTGCCAGCAGTGAGGGACAGAACTATGGCTACACCTTC
D gene: TRBD1; V gene: TRBV30; J gene: TRBJ2-6; clone size: once; CDR3 protein: CAWSAPGQISGANVLTF; CDR3 DNA: TGTGCCTGGAGTGCACCGGGACAGATCTCTGGGGCCAACGTCCTGACTTTC
D gene: TRBD1; V gene: TRBV11-2; J gene: TRBJ1-2; clone size: .; CDR3 protein: CASSLTGLANYGYTF; CDR3 DNA: TGTGCCAGCAGCTTGACAGGGCTCGCTAACTATGGCTACACCTTC
D gene: .; V gene: TRBV2; J gene: TRBJ2-7; clone size: .; CDR3 protein: CASNRERSTYEQYF; CDR3 DNA: TGTGCCAGCAACAGGGAAAGGTCAACCTACGAGCAGTACTTC
D gene: .; V gene: TRBV28; J gene: TRBJ1-6; clone size: .; CDR3 protein: CASRTDRVRPLHF; CDR3 DNA: TGTGCCAGCAGGACCGACCGGGTGAGACCCCTCCACTTT
D gene: TRBD1; V gene: TRBV19; J gene: TRBJ2-7; clone size: .; CDR3 protein: CASSPGQNYEQYF; CDR3 DNA: TGTGCCAGTAGTCCGGGACAGAACTACGAGCAGTACTTC